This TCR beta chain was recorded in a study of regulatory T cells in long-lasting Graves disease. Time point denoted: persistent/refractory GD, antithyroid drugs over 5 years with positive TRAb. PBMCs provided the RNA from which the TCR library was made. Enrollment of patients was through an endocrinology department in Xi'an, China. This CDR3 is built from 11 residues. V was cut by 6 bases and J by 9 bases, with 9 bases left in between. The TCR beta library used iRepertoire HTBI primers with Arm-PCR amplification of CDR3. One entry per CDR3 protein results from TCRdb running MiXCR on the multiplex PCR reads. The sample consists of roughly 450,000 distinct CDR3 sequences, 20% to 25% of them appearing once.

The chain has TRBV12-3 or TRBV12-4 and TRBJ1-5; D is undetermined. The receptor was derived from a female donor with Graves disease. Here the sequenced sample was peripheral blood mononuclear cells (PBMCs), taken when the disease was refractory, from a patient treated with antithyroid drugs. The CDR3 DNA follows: TGTGCCAGCAGCCCCTCGGGGCCCCAGCATTTT. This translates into CASSPSGPQHF.